The 18 T cell receptor beta chains below were found in one sample sequenced in a study of blood T cell repertoires in COVID-19. Some clones are missing from TCRdb's copy, which holds only in-frame ones; the method was immunoSEQ multiplex PCR. The table shows around 220,000 clones, with about 83% occurring only once. Input material: PBMCs or T cells enriched from blood (not recorded which). Receptors were obtained from a middle-aged woman who had recovered from COVID-19.

The genes are TRBV27 and TRBJ1-1, with TRBD1 matching over 7 bases. With V trimmed by 5 bases and J by 2 bases, 5 bases remained unmatched. From germline, CDR1 is MNHEY and CDR2 SMNVEV (reference sequence). There are 14 residues in the CDR3. The CDR3 coding sequence is TGTGCCAGCAGTGAACAGGGGATTAACACTGAAGCTTTCTTT. It is translated as CASSEQGINTEAFF.

The V call is TRBV4-2, the J call TRBJ2-7; TRBD2 matches at 11 bases. The CDR3 runs to 18 residues. Germline V gene sequence: CDR1 LGHNA, CDR2 YNFKEQ. With 0 bases clipped from V and 3 bases from J, the junction kept 10 bases outside the gene matches. The DNA of the CDR3 is TGTGCCAGCAGCCAAGAAGGTGGGCTAGCGGGAGGTGGCTACGAGCAGTACTTC. It translates to CASSQEGGLAGGGYEQYF.

The gene calls are TRBV18 and TRBJ2-7, with 7 bases aligning to TRBD2. Per the germline V gene, CDR1 is KGHSH and CDR2 is LQKENI. With V trimmed by 2 bases and J by 2 bases, 0 bases remained unmatched. The CDR3 spans 13 residues. CDR3 nucleotide sequence: TGTGCCAGCTCACCAGGGACTACCTACGAGCAGTACGTC. This codes for CASSPGTTYEQYV.

V and J are TRBV28 and TRBJ1-4; 8 bases map to TRBD1. Trimming at V came to 6 bases and at J to 5 bases, leaving 8 bases not matched to a gene. Germline lookup yields CDR1 MDHEN and CDR2 SYDVKM. This CDR3 has 15 residues. CDR3 region: CASRDPGTGNEKLFF. CDR3 DNA: TGTGCCAGCAGAGATCCCGGGACAGGAAATGAAAAACTGTTTTTT. Full variable domain (remainder filled in from reference TRBV28 and TRBJ1-4): DVKVTQSSRYLVKRTGEKVFLECVQDMDHENMFWYRQDPGLGLRLIYFSYDVKMKEKGDIPEGYSVSREKKERFSLILESASTNQTSMYLCASRDPGTGNEKLFFGSGTQLSVL.

This clone occurred a few times. This chain connects TRBV7-9 to TRBJ1-3; D gene unclear. CDR3 length equals 14 residues. The V end lost 7 bases, the J end lost 4 bases, and 14 bases lay between the germline ends. Germline CDR1 SEHNR, CDR2 FQNEAQ (reference sequence). The CDR3 nucleotides read TGTGCCAGCAAAAGCCCTGAAGCGGGAAACACCATATATTTT. This translates into CASKSPEAGNTIYF. The variable domain in full, completed from reference TRBV7-9 and TRBJ1-3, reads DTGVSQNPRHKITKRGQNVTFRCDPISEHNRLYWYRQTLGQGPEFLTYFQNEAQLEKSRLLSDRFSAERPKGSFSTLEIQRTEQGDSAMYLCASKSPEAGNTIYFGEGSWLTVV.

The chain uses TRBV7-9 and TRBJ2-3; TRBD2 matches 11 bases. This CDR3 is built from 17 residues. The germline V gene encodes CDR1 SEHNR and CDR2 FQNEAQ (reference sequence). After removal of 2 bases from V and 2 bases from J, the junction contained 6 bases not matched to a gene. CDR3 DNA: TGTGCCAGCAGCTTACCCCTAGCGGGGGGACTCACAGATACGCAGTATTTT. Translated, it gives CASSLPLAGGLTDTQYF.

The chain joins TRBV24-1 to TRBJ2-1; 10 nucleotides align to TRBD2. Germline values: CDR1 KGHDR, CDR2 SFDVKD. The junction had 6 bases not matched to a gene; V was cut back by 4 bases and J by 1 base. This CDR3 is built from 17 residues. The CDR3 DNA reads TGTGCCACCAGTGAACCAACTAGCGGGACTTCCTACAATGAGCAGTTCTTC. It encodes CATSEPTSGTSYNEQFF.

The chain uses TRBV24-1 and TRBJ1-1; no definite D call. Germline assignment: CDR1 KGHDR and CDR2 SFDVKD. Trimming took off 3 bases at V and 8 bases at J, with 9 bases between the two ends. The CDR3 has 12 residues. The CDR3 DNA reads as TGTGCCACCAGTGATCGACTGGCCGAAGCTTTCTTT. Its protein product is CATSDRLAEAFF.

The gene calls are TRBV5-4 and TRBJ2-3; 8 nucleotides match TRBD2. V lost 2 bases, J lost 0 bases, and 5 bases stayed unmatched. Germline V gives CDR1 SGHNT, CDR2 YYREEE (reference sequence). This CDR3 spans 16 amino acids. CDR3 sequence reads: CASSFWAGGSTDTQYF. CDR3 in DNA: TGTGCCAGCAGCTTCTGGGCGGGAGGTAGCACAGATACGCAGTATTTT. Full variable domain (missing parts from reference TRBV5-4 and TRBJ2-3): ETGVTQSPTHLIKTRGQQVTLRCSSQSGHNTVSWYQQALGQGPQFIFQYYREEENGRGNFPPRFSGLQFPNYSSELNVNALELDDSALYLCASSFWAGGSTDTQYFGPGTRLTVL.

This chain connects TRBV28 to TRBJ2-3; 8 bases align to TRBD2. This CDR3 has 15 residues. Germline CDR1 MDHEN, CDR2 SYDVKM. Unmatched junction bases numbered 3, after V lost 4 bases and J lost 0 bases. This CDR3 reads CASSSGLASTDTQYF. The CDR3 nucleotides are TGTGCCAGCAGTTCAGGACTAGCTAGCACAGATACGCAGTATTTT.

The chain has TRBV4-2 and TRBJ2-3, with 8 bases matching TRBD2. V gave up 0 bases and J gave up 4 bases; unmatched junction bases: 0. The CDR3 has 14 residues. Germline V gene data show CDR1 as LGHNA and CDR2 as YNFKEQ. CDR3 bases: TGTGCCAGCAGCCAAGAACTAGCGGCAGATACGCAGTATTTT. This encodes CASSQELAADTQYF.

The chain employs TRBV7-2 and TRBJ2-3; D ambiguous. This CDR3 is 14 amino acids long. Germline V gene data show CDR1 as SGHTA and CDR2 as FQGNSA. V was clipped by 3 bases and J by 1 base, with 8 bases between them. Here the CDR3 reads CASSLRLGTDTQYF. CDR3 coding DNA: TGTGCCAGCAGCTTGCGGCTAGGCACAGATACGCAGTATTTT. The full variable domain, with the rest looked up from reference TRBV7-2 and TRBJ2-3, is GAGVSQSPSNKVTEKGKDVELRCDPISGHTALYWYRQSLGQGLEFLIYFQGNSAPDKSGLPSDRFSAERTGGSVSTLTIQRTQQEDSAVYLCASSLRLGTDTQYFGPGTRLTVL.

V and J are TRBV24-1 and TRBJ2-3; D is unclear. In germline, CDR1 is KGHDR, CDR2 SFDVKD. V lost 4 bases, J lost 5 bases, and 9 bases lay in between. The CDR3 has 13 residues. The CDR3 spells CATSDPPVDTQYF. Here the CDR3 DNA reads TGTGCCACCAGTGACCCTCCAGTAGATACGCAGTATTTT.

This clone was seen once. This chain connects TRBV11-3 to TRBJ2-1; the D gene is possibly TRBD2 (6 bases). The V end lost 5 bases, the J end lost 7 bases, and 21 bases lay between the germline ends. Germline V CDR1 and CDR2: SGHNT, YENEEA. This CDR3 is built from 16 residues. The CDR3 nucleotides are TGTGCCAGCAGCCAAAGGGCGGGGACTTATATTAATGAGCAGTTCTTC. Its protein is CASSQRAGTYINEQFF. Variable domain in full (rest from reference TRBV11-3 and TRBJ2-1): EAGVVQSPRYKIIEKKQPVAFWCNPISGHNTLYWYLQNLGQGPELLIRYENEEAVDDSQLPKDRFSAERLKGVDSTLKIQPAELGDSAVYLCASSQRAGTYINEQFFGPGTRLTVL.

This clone was recorded once. J is TRBJ1-4 and V is TRBV11-2; D is possibly TRBD1 (5 bases). Per the germline V gene, CDR1 is SGHAT and CDR2 is FQNNGV. V was pared by 8 bases and J by 7 bases, with 17 bases between. This CDR3 region has 14 residues. CDR3 in amino acids: CASGRQLRGEKLFF. The CDR3 bases are TGTGCCAGCGGCCGACAGTTAAGAGGTGAAAAACTGTTTTTT.

The chain uses TRBV1 and TRBJ2-4; the D segment call TRBD2 is taken from the table without a DNA check. TRBV1 is annotated as a pseudogene. This CDR3 has 18 residues. CDR3 in DNA: TGCACCAGCAGCCCCAACCCGGTCACTAGGTTAGCCAAAAACATTCAGTACTTC. This gives the protein CTSSPNPVTRLAKNIQYF.

This clone was observed a few times. The V call is TRBV6-5, the J call TRBJ2-2, with D maybe TRBD1 (6 bases). CDR1 is MNHEY and CDR2 is SVGAGI in the germline V gene. V was cut by 7 bases and J by 5 bases, with 14 bases left in between. The CDR3 runs to 14 residues. CDR3 DNA: TGTGCCAGCAACGCAGGGGATAGTACCGGGGAGCTGTTTTTT. Translating gives CASNAGDSTGELFF.

This chain links TRBV6-6 with TRBJ1-1; 7 bases are a match to TRBD1. Germline V CDR1 and CDR2: MNHNY, SVGAGI (reference sequence). There are 17 residues in the CDR3. The junction had 16 bases not matched to a gene; V was cut back by 5 bases and J by 4 bases. The CDR3 is CASSPLYPSTGLTEAFF. The CDR3 DNA is TGTGCCAGCAGTCCGCTCTACCCGTCGACAGGGCTCACTGAAGCTTTCTTT.